Each of the 12 T cell receptor beta chains below was sequenced from the same sample in a study of T cell changes during pregnancy in multiple sclerosis. The data were produced by immunoSEQ multiplex PCR, yet TCRdb's version contains in-frame clones alone and is incomplete. The top ten hold more than 0.45% of the sample, which has over 35,000 clones, 90% seen once. This material consisted of CD4+ T cells from peripheral blood mononuclear cells, taken in the first trimester of pregnancy. All receptors derive from a female donor in good health, enrolled as a control in a pregnancy study.

For the CDR3, the DNA is TGTGCCAGCAGCTTTGCCGAACGACAGTCCTATGGCTACACCTTC. It yields the protein CASSFAERQSYGYTF. The chain has TRBV7-2 and TRBJ1-2; a possible D gene is TRBD1 (5 bases). This CDR3 is built from 15 residues. V shed 3 bases and J shed 4 bases, with 15 bases lying between them. Germline CDR1 and CDR2: SGHTA and FQGNSA. Combining the CDR3 with reference TRBV7-2 and TRBJ1-2 gives the whole variable domain GAGVSQSPSNKVTEKGKDVELRCDPISGHTALYWYRQSLGQGLEFLIYFQGNSAPDKSGLPSDRFSAERTGGSVSTLTIQRTQQEDSAVYLCASSFAERQSYGYTFGSGTRLTVV.

The chain has TRBV28 and TRBJ2-7; D may be TRBD1 (5 bases). The CDR3 contains 14 residues. V was clipped by 7 bases and J by 0 bases, with 13 bases between them. Per the germline V gene, CDR1 is MDHEN and CDR2 is SYDVKM. The CDR3: CASMVHRSSYEQYF. The CDR3 region has the DNA TGTGCCAGCATGGTTCACAGGAGCTCCTACGAGCAGTACTTC.

This clone was seen only once. The gene calls are TRBV6-4 and TRBJ1-2; D remains unclear. CDR1 MRHNA and CDR2 SNTAGT come from the germline V gene. With 0 bases removed from V and 8 bases from J, the gap between germline ends came to 10 bases. The CDR3 runs 13 residues. The CDR3 region is CASSDSRGKGYTF. The CDR3 coding sequence is TGTGCCAGCAGTGACTCCAGAGGGAAGGGCTACACCTTC.

The CDR3 sequence is CASSVEVGLNSPLHF. Written as DNA, the CDR3 is TGTGCCAGCAGCGTCGAGGTCGGCCTTAATTCACCCCTCCACTTT. The V call is TRBV9, the J call TRBJ1-6; D is ambiguous. The CDR3 loop spans 15 amino acids. The V and J ends lost 2 bases and 6 bases respectively, with 12 bases between them. CDR1 and CDR2 from the germline V gene are SGDLS and YYNGEE.

This clone is a singleton in its sample. This chain connects TRBV4-3 to TRBJ1-3; unclear D gene. The CDR3 totals 14 residues. V lost 0 bases and J 7 bases, leaving 10 bases between the germline ends. The germline V gene has CDR1 LGHNA and CDR2 YSLEER. The CDR3 reads CASSQDAGLNTIYF. In DNA, the CDR3 is TGCGCCAGCAGCCAAGATGCGGGTTTGAACACCATATATTTT.

The chain uses TRBV19 and TRBJ2-5, with D maybe TRBD1 (5 bases). The CDR3 contains 13 residues. The germline CDR1 and CDR2 sequences are LNHDA and SQIVND (reference sequence). V was pared by 4 bases and J by 2 bases, with 8 bases between. The DNA for the CDR3 is TGTGCCAGTAGTAACGACAGACAAGAGACCCAGTACTTC. Translated, it gives CASSNDRQETQYF.

The chain uses TRBV6-5 and TRBJ2-7, with 9 bases matching TRBD1. The CDR3 consists of 13 residues. With 6 bases clipped from V and 6 bases from J, the junction kept 6 bases outside the gene matches. Germline values: CDR1 MNHEY, CDR2 SVGAGI. DNA for the CDR3: TGTGCCAGCAGACGACAGGGGGATGCCGAGCAGTACTTC. Residues: CASRRQGDAEQYF.

CDR3 sequence reads: CASSKNRGQETQYF. Written as DNA, the CDR3 is TGTGCCAGCTCAAAAAACAGGGGCCAAGAGACCCAGTACTTC. The rearrangement links TRBV18 to TRBJ2-5; 7 nucleotides agree with TRBD1. Unmatched junction bases numbered 4, after V lost 5 bases and J lost 1 base. Germline V CDR1 and CDR2: KGHSH, LQKENI. The CDR3 covers 14 residues.

The chain combines TRBV6-5 with TRBJ1-5; 8 positions agree with TRBD1. Per germline, CDR1 MNHEY and CDR2 SVGAGI. The CDR3 spans 15 residues. Trimming removed 6 bases from V and 1 base from J; junction bases left unmatched: 5. The CDR3 protein is CASSKTGDSNQPQHF. The CDR3 nucleotides read TGTGCCAGCAGCAAGACAGGGGACAGCAATCAGCCCCAGCATTTT.

This chain joins TRBV5-6 and TRBJ1-5; no clear D gene. The ends were cut back, 0 bases at V and 7 bases at J, with 11 bases in the middle. The CDR3 has 14 residues. Germline lookup yields CDR1 SGHDT and CDR2 YYEEEE. The CDR3 nucleotides are TGTGCCAGCAGCTTGGTGCGGGGATCCCAGCCCCAGCATTTT. Its translation is CASSLVRGSQPQHF.

This chain joins TRBV4-3 and TRBJ2-2; D is ambiguous. The CDR3 sequence is 16 residues long. Germline values: CDR1 LGHNA, CDR2 YSLEER. Trimming removed 0 bases from V and 3 bases from J, with 11 bases in between. The CDR3 here is CASSQESRRYTGELFF. Written as DNA, the CDR3 is TGCGCCAGCAGCCAAGAAAGTCGGCGGTACACCGGGGAGCTGTTTTTT.

V gene TRBV6-5 combines with J gene TRBJ1-6, with a tentative D call TRBD1 (5 bases). CDR1 and CDR2 (germline): MNHEY, SVGAGI. This CDR3 comprises 15 residues. Trimming stripped 5 bases from V and 6 bases from J, with 14 bases between. CDR3 loop: CASSRMDISNSPLHF. The CDR3 region has the DNA TGTGCCAGCAGTCGCATGGACATAAGTAATTCACCCCTCCACTTT.